The sample holds a few counts of the clone carrying this TCR beta chain. It was with unique molecular identifiers that the TCRbeta library was prepared. TCRdb recomputed calls from the PCR reads with MiXCR, one row per CDR3 protein. The data hold some 340,000 distinct CDR3 sequences, with around 10% observed a single time. The data derive from a study of T-cell reconstitution after alpha-beta-depleted transplantation in children. The CDR3 loop spans 15 amino acids. Trimming left V 5 bases short and J 2 bases short, with 17 bases between. Germline V CDR1 and CDR2: SQVTM, ANQGSEA. The receptor's source is a human donor who donated a stem cell graft to a child with acute lymphoblastic leukemia. This specimen was PBMCs from the stem cell graft donor, taken from the stem cell graft. This rearrangement joins TRBV29-1 to TRBJ2-3, with D unclear. The CDR3 loop reads CSVLALGQSTDTQYF. CDR3 sequence (DNA): TGCAGCGTTTTAGCCCTCGGGCAGTCCACAGATACGCAGTATTTT.